The subject of this entry is one TCR beta chain. This clone was recorded a few times. Its antigen is still unknown. No much larger clonotype is one base removed from it; base qualities were not supplied. Library construction relied on the immunoSEQ multiplex PCR assay. For the multiplex PCR, a mixture combining 60 forward primers for TCR Vbeta segments and 13 reverse primers for TCR Jbeta segments was used. A multiplex PCR assay on genomic DNA amplified the CDR3 region of rearranged TCR beta genes. The amplified TCR beta libraries were sequenced on the Illumina HiSeq System as 87-base-pair reads. For the original study's pipeline: Across the 500 to 750 repertoires, a later analysis counted 80 million or so unique TCR beta chains, some 11 million of which were shared by at least two donors. Raw reads were error-corrected and collapsed into unique sequences by a nearest-neighbor algorithm in which closely related sequences were merged to remove PCR and sequencing errors. CDR3 sequences were aligned to IMGT reference sequences to assign V, D and J gene segments. Each retained sequence needed at least a six-nucleotide match to both a V gene segment and a J gene segment. A rearrangement counted as productive if the CDR3 had no stop codons and remained in frame with V and J, and every other rearrangement counted as non-productive. Following IMGT convention, CDR3 was defined as the stretch from the second conserved V-encoded cysteine up to the conserved J-encoded phenylalanine. Sequences without an unambiguous match to a single V gene segment were excluded from the earlier analysis of about 600 of the donors. An earlier analysis of 500 to 700 of the donors classified V segments as functional when productive rearrangements were above 56.7% and as segregating when the standard deviation between donors was above 5%. A statistical classification framework was built to diagnose cytomegalovirus status from the catalog of TCR beta chain sequences. In a later analysis, V and J genes were assigned by comparing TCR nucleotide sequences against IMGT/GENE-DB human TR gene sequences. Using the TCRdist pipeline, a later analysis assigned CDR3 sequences along with most-parsimonious VDJ recombination scenarios. In a later analysis, every TCR beta chain was defined by the combination of its CDR3 amino acid sequence and its V-gene family, and reads without a unique V-gene family were dropped. As a way to deal with suspected cross-contamination and a sequencing artifact, a later analysis dropped more than 500 nucleotide sequences that were highly shared and had low generation probability. A later analysis calculated a clonal expansion index for each public chain from normalized within-repertoire ranks of inferred template counts. A later analysis computed generation probabilities with a VDJ recombination model fitted to out-of-frame rearrangements, and checked the results against IGoR. Hypergeometric tests were used in a later analysis to score TCR-TCR, TCR-HLA and TCR-CMV co-occurrence, with a repertoire-size bias correction applied to the TCR pairs. In a later analysis, false discovery rates were estimated by permuting HLA or CMV assignments 20 times. A later analysis grouped co-occurring TCRs with DBSCAN, adding TCRdist sequence similarity when clustering within HLA-allele-positive subsets. Co-occurrence clustering excluded repertoires with fewer than 30,000 or more than 120,000 public chains, plus five with anomalous nucleotide sharing. TCRdb obtained this table from immuneACCESS and retained in-frame rearrangements with V and J assigned. These tables miss some clones; where compared with another copy, unresolved V genes account for less than half of the shortfall, and the remainder is unexplained. The DNA gave D and trimming, while V, J and clone size come from that table. A total of about 60,000 clones appear in this sample, around three quarters of them only once. The ten largest clones capture about 4.5% of the sample.

This record belongs to a study of cytomegalovirus exposure and HLA in healthy donors (dated 2017 in TCRdb). Broadly, across the study: In an earlier analysis of approximately 500 of the donors, under 300 Gb of sequence data and 90 million to 130 million unique TCR beta sequences from about 180 million T cells were reported. An early release that covered roughly 600 HLA-typed donors contained approximately 300 gigabases of sequencing data and tens of millions of unique TCR sequences. The genetic ancestry cluster associated with self-reported Caucasian donors included approximately 85% of the roughly 400 genotyped donors. The study was designed to test whether signatures of past pathogen exposure could be identified by cataloging public T cell receptors. The study used immunosequencing to profile the T cell repertoires of hundreds of subjects and linked those repertoires to cytomegalovirus serostatus. A separate validation cohort of 90 to 150 different subjects was used in addition to the roughly 670-subject first cohort. To predict cytomegalovirus infection status, the study combined high-throughput TCR immunosequencing, statistical association of individual TCRs with disease status, and machine learning. In a later analysis, previously published TCR beta repertoires from 666 donors were re-analyzed and high-resolution HLA genotyping was added so that TCR occurrence patterns could be studied. Rather than drawing on any new phenotypic data, the later analysis identified candidate immune exposures from TCR beta sequences and the way those sequences occurred across donors. An earlier analysis of a few hundred of the donors applied high-throughput TCR beta sequencing to assess whether each TCR beta V gene segment acted as functional or pseudogenic. Donor age, sex, ethnicity and CMV serostatus were compiled together with the repertoire data. A later genetic analysis took genome-wide SNP genotypes for about 55% of the 666 donors and used that subset as a discovery cohort. All discovery cohort repertoires had been generated using a single sequencing platform. HLA typing included class I and class II loci at four-digit resolution. The number of donors typed differed by locus, with roughly 629-640 for A, B, C, DRB1 and DQB1, roughly 550 for DQA1, 606 for DPA1, and around 450 for DPB1. About 5 DR-DQ haplotypes were handled as single units for association and clustering, since linkage in the cohort was strong. Among 398 genotyped donors of the cohort, an average of about 240,000 unique TCR beta nucleotide sequences were sequenced per donor, roughly 20% of them non-productive. The study at large found these results: In a later genetic analysis, fewer N-insertions in productive TCRs were reported among donors in an Asian-associated ancestry cluster than the roughly 700-donor mean. The cohort was sequenced for TCR beta chains only, and without alpha or paired-chain data the features that could be detected were limited. Strong co-occurrence of HLA alleles, especially DR and DQ, made assigning TCR associations to individual alleles difficult. Specific HLA alleles were associated with over 15,000 TCR beta sequences at a false discovery rate of 0.05 in a later analysis. While some public TCRs were present in many individuals, most TCR sequences turned up only very rarely across donors. Most CMV-associated TCR beta chains appeared to be HLA-restricted in a later analysis, and the HLA associations seemed to be driven largely by CMV exposure. The authors suggested that the approach could potentially be extended to other disease states and immunological phenotypes. In both the original and validation cohorts, the classifier was reported to diagnose cytomegalovirus status with high specificity and sensitivity. A further reported finding was that TCR beta sequences accurately predicted the HLA-A and HLA-B alleles for most subjects in the first cohort. Roughly uniform sequencing depth across donors was assumed in presence/absence analyses, although this assumption may not hold. Correlated functional status among segregating V segments might reflect linkage disequilibrium, but an unknown experimental factor could not be ruled out. The study gave a list of under 200 TCR beta chains associated with cytomegalovirus. Because HLA typing was missing for some donors at each locus, association tests included only the typed subset. Immune exposure information for the cohort was limited to CMV serostatus. In a later analysis, the rate of TCR association differed among HLA loci, with DRB1 alleles having the most associated TCRs and HLA-C alleles having the fewest. In a later analysis, HLA-associated TCR beta chains showed more clonal expansion and lower generation probabilities than non-associated chains that were equally common. An association between a missense DCLRE1C variant and V-gene and J-gene trimming of TCR beta chains was found in a later genetic analysis and replicated in an independent cohort. According to a later analysis, parvovirus B19, influenza, CMV and Epstein-Barr virus appeared linked to several top co-occurrence clusters. A group of highly shared sequence variants was considered likely to be a technical artifact of the sequencing pipeline. A few of the identified cytomegalovirus-associated TCR beta chains were confirmed in vitro to be specific for cytomegalovirus antigens. Because counts were too low, around 18 rarely observed V segments, including chromosome 9 orphons, were left out of the earlier analysis of approximately 500 of the donors. In an earlier analysis of around 600 of the donors, most TCR beta V segments were observed in productive rearrangements about 87% or about 30% of the time, broadly matching IMGT annotations.

The cohort comprised under 700 healthy bone marrow donors. All cohort members were sampled while nominally healthy, although unrecorded immune exposures were likely present. The donor tested CMV seronegative, placing the donor among the 350 to 400 seronegative members of the cohort. Each donor provided a peripheral blood sample, and peripheral blood mononuclear cells were used for TCR beta sequencing. Genomic DNA was extracted from the blood cell samples with the Qiagen DNeasy Blood Extraction Kit. Specimen: PBMCs. This sequence originates from a young woman in good health and CMV-seronegative.

The CDR3 region reads CASSLVRAPKNIQYF. The nucleotides read TGTGCCAGCAGCTTAGTGCGGGCACCCAAAAACATTCAGTACTTC. This chain is built from TRBV7-2 and TRBJ2-4; 5 matching bases give a weak D call of TRBD2. V loses 1 base, J loses 2 bases, and the germline ends lie 9 bases apart. As encoded in the germline V gene, CDR1 is SGHTA while CDR2 is FQGNSA. The CDR3 starts with the cysteine, ends with the phenylalanine, and has 15 residues. The retained sequence is limited to the CDR3, 45 bases, with the frame set at the first base. Supplemented by the reference TRBV7-2 and TRBJ2-4 proteins around the CDR3, the complete variable domain is GAGVSQSPSNKVTEKGKDVELRCDPISGHTALYWYRQSLGQGLEFLIYFQGNSAPDKSGLPSDRFSAERTGGSVSTLTIQRTQQEDSAVYLCASSLVRAPKNIQYFGAGTRLSVL.